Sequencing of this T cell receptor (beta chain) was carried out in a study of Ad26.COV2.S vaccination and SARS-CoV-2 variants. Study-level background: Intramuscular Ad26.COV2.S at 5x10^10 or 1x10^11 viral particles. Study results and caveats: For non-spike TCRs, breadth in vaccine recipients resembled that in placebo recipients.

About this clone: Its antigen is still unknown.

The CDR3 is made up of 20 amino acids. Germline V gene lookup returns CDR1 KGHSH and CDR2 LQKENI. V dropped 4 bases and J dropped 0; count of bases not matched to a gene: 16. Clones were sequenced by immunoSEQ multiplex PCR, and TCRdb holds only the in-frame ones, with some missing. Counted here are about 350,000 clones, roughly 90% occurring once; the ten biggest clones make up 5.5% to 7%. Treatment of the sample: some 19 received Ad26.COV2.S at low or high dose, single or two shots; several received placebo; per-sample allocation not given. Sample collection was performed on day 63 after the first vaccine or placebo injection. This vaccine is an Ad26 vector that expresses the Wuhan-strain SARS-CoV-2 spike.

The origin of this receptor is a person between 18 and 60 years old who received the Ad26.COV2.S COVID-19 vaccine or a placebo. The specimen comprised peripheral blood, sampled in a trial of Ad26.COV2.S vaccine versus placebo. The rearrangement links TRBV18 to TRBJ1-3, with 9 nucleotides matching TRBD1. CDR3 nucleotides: TGTGCCAGCTCACGAACACAGGGGGCTCAGCCACACATCTCTGGAAACACCATATATTTT. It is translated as CASSRTQGAQPHISGNTIYF.